Presented here are 31 T cell receptor beta chains from one specimen sequenced in a study of OX40 agonist ivuxolimab in advanced cancers. Method: immunoSEQ multiplex PCR; TCRdb's copy keeps in-frame clones and lacks some. The sample lists tens of thousands of clones, 80% to 90% occurring once. Sequencing used CD4+ or CD8+ T cells sorted from blood, obtained in a trial of the OX40 agonist ivuxolimab. The origin of the receptors is an adult with an advanced solid tumor such as melanoma, head and neck, liver or kidney cancer.

J is TRBJ2-7 and V is TRBV30; TRBD1 matches at 8 bases. The germline V gene encodes CDR1 GTSNPN and CDR2 SVGIG (reference sequence). The junction had 12 bases not matched to a gene; V was cut back by 4 bases and J by 4 bases. The CDR3 runs 15 residues. The CDR3 nucleotides are TGTGCCTGGACTCCTGCGGACAGGGCCTCTTACGAGCAGTACTTC. This sequence encodes CAWTPADRASYEQYF.

This chain connects TRBV5-8 to TRBJ2-7; D unresolved. The length of the CDR3 is 13 residues. CDR1 is SGHTS and CDR2 is YDEGEE in the germline V gene. Between the trimmed V and J ends, which lost 6 bases and 7 bases, there was a span of 17 bases. This CDR3 is CASTGPGGVEQYF. CDR3 sequence (DNA): TGTGCCAGCACCGGGCCGGGCGGAGTGGAGCAGTACTTC. Looking up the rest from reference TRBV5-8 and TRBJ2-7 gives the full variable domain: EAGVTQSPTHLIKTRGQQATLRCSPISGHTSVYWYQQALGLGLQFLLWYDEGEERNRGNFPPRFSGRQFPNYSSELNVNALELEDSALYLCASTGPGGVEQYFGPGTRLTVT.

This rearrangement joins TRBV15 to TRBJ2-1; D is perhaps TRBD1 (5 bases). Trimming removed 5 bases from V and 2 bases from J, with 13 bases in between. The CDR3 is 15 residues long. Germline CDR1 reads LNHNV; CDR2 reads YYDKDF (reference sequence). CDR3 in amino acids: CATSSDRSTYNEQFF. CDR3 nucleotides: TGTGCCACCAGCTCAGACAGATCCACCTACAATGAGCAGTTCTTC.

Only a few counts were recorded for this clone. This chain links TRBV30 with TRBJ1-1; maybe TRBD1 (6 bases). CDR1 is GTSNPN, CDR2 SVGIG, per germline (reference sequence). The CDR3 sequence is 14 residues long. Deletions cut 0 bases from V and 4 bases from J, with 12 bases between. In nucleotides, the CDR3 is TGTGCCTGGAGTGTTATACAGGGAGGCACTGAAGCTTTCTTT. Translated: CAWSVIQGGTEAFF.

V is TRBV5-1 and J is TRBJ1-4; D is perhaps TRBD1 (5 bases). Looked up from germline, CDR1 is SGHRS and CDR2 is YFSETQ. This CDR3 region has 13 residues. The V gene lost 0 bases and the J gene lost 5 bases, with 5 bases spanning the gap. DNA for the CDR3: TGCGCCAGCAGCTTGGGACAGAATGAAAAACTGTTTTTT. Its protein product is CASSLGQNEKLFF.

This clone was seen once. The CDR3 bases are TGTGCCAGTAGTATGCCCAGGGGAATGAGCCCTGAAGCTTTCTTT. This sequence encodes CASSMPRGMSPEAFF. The chain is built from TRBV19 and TRBJ1-1; tentative D call: TRBD1 (6 bases). Germline V gene lookup returns CDR1 LNHDA and CDR2 SQIVND (reference sequence). Trimming cost V 3 bases and J 6 bases, with 17 bases left between them. This CDR3 has 15 residues.

The chain has TRBV29-1 and TRBJ2-3; tentative D call: TRBD2 (5 bases). Germline loops: CDR1 SQVTM, CDR2 ANQGSEA. CDR3 size: 14 residues. Trimming shortened V by 3 bases and J by 2 bases, and 12 bases separated the two germline ends. The CDR3 sequence: CSVDWGESTDTQYF. CDR3 DNA sequence: TGCAGCGTTGATTGGGGAGAATCCACAGATACGCAGTATTTT.

The J gene is TRBJ1-1, the V gene TRBV27; the D gene is possibly TRBD1 (5 bases). V was clipped by 3 bases and J by 7 bases, with 18 bases between them. Per germline, CDR1 MNHEY and CDR2 SMNVEV (reference sequence). This CDR3 comprises 15 residues. CDR3: CASSFGLSGAGEAFF. CDR3 nucleotide sequence: TGTGCCAGCAGTTTTGGTCTCAGTGGGGCGGGTGAAGCTTTCTTT.

J is TRBJ2-3 and V is TRBV27, with 7 positions matching TRBD2. The CDR3 covers 16 residues. V lost 4 bases to trimming and J lost 0 bases; unmatched junction nucleotides: 7. Looked up from germline, CDR1 is MNHEY and CDR2 is SMNVEV (reference sequence). CDR3 nucleotides: TGTGCCAGCAGTTCCCCGGGAGGCACTAGCACAGATACGCAGTATTTT. Translating gives CASSSPGGTSTDTQYF.

By sample share, this clone is large. The chain is built from TRBV7-9 and TRBJ2-7; either TRBD1 or TRBD2 may supply D (5 bases each). Germline V gene lookup returns CDR1 SEHNR and CDR2 FQNEAQ (reference sequence). The germline V and J ends were trimmed by 6 bases and 3 bases, with 15 bases remaining between them. This CDR3 comprises 14 residues. Here the CDR3 reads CASSHRDRNYEQYF. The CDR3 DNA reads as TGTGCCAGCAGTCACCGGGACCGAAACTACGAGCAGTACTTC. Full variable domain (rest looked up from reference TRBV7-9 and TRBJ2-7): DTGVSQNPRHKITKRGQNVTFRCDPISEHNRLYWYRQTLGQGPEFLTYFQNEAQLEKSRLLSDRFSAERPKGSFSTLEIQRTEQGDSAMYLCASSHRDRNYEQYFGPGTRLTVT.

With regard to this clone: Other nucleotide sequences from this sample produce the same CDR3. J is TRBJ2-5 and V is TRBV9; TRBD2 might be the D (6 bases). Trimming shortened V by 1 base and J by 4 bases, and 8 bases separated the two germline ends. Germline values: CDR1 SGDLS, CDR2 YYNGEE. The CDR3 is 13 residues long. In nucleotides, the CDR3 is TGTGCCAGCAGCGTACGGGGGTTAGAGACCCAGTACTTC. Protein sequence: CASSVRGLETQYF.

CDR3 sequence: CASSSNVNTGFWGYTF. The CDR3 DNA is TGCGCCAGCAGCTCAAACGTTAATACAGGCTTTTGGGGCTACACCTTC. The chain recombines TRBV4-1 with TRBJ1-2; D may be TRBD1 (5 bases). Trimming shortened V by 5 bases and J by 8 bases, and 24 bases separated the two germline ends. This CDR3 contains 16 residues. The germline gives CDR1 MGHRA, CDR2 YSYEKL.

This clone has only one observation. This sequence joins TRBV6-5 and TRBJ2-3; D ambiguous. Germline V gene lookup returns CDR1 MNHEY and CDR2 SVGAGI. CDR3 length equals 14 residues. V dropped 9 bases and J dropped 2 bases, with 15 bases sitting between them. The CDR3: CASRALGPTDTQYF. The DNA of the CDR3 is TGTGCCAGTCGGGCCCTAGGGCCCACAGATACGCAGTATTTT.

The chain uses TRBV25-1 and TRBJ2-5; TRBD1 matches 7 bases. CDR1 is MGHDK and CDR2 is SYGVNS in the germline V gene. The CDR3 loop spans 16 amino acids. The ends lost 2 bases at V and 5 bases at J; junction bases unmatched: 11. The CDR3 bases are TGTGCCAGCAGTGAAGAGGGGGCGCTTTTCCACGAGACCCAGTACTTC. Its protein product is CASSEEGALFHETQYF. The full variable domain, its missing parts supplied by reference TRBV25-1 and TRBJ2-5, is EADIYQTPRYLVIGTGKKITLECSQTMGHDKMYWYQQDPGMELHLIHYSYGVNSTEKGDLSSESTVSRIRTEHFPLTLESARPSHTSQYLCASSEEGALFHETQYFGPGTRLLVL.

The chain recombines TRBV27 with TRBJ2-1; the match to TRBD2 covers 11 bases. This CDR3 is built from 16 residues. After removal of 5 bases from V and 5 bases from J, the junction contained 8 bases not matched to a gene. Germline V gives CDR1 MNHEY, CDR2 SMNVEV (reference sequence). As DNA, the CDR3 is TGTGCCAGCAGTCCCCCGGGACTAGCGGCTAACAATGAGCAGTTCTTC. Translating gives CASSPPGLAANNEQFF.

The rearrangement joins TRBV5-6 to TRBJ2-7, with D uncertain. The germline gives CDR1 SGHDT, CDR2 YYEEEE. V was pared by 0 bases and J by 5 bases, with 9 bases between. This CDR3 is 13 amino acids long. The DNA for the CDR3 is TGTGCCAGCAGCTTGGACAGAGATAACGAGCAGTACTTC. Protein: CASSLDRDNEQYF.

The J gene is TRBJ1-1, the V gene TRBV4-3; D ambiguous. This CDR3 is built from 14 residues. Germline V gene sequence: CDR1 LGHNA, CDR2 YSLEER. The germline V and J ends were trimmed by 2 bases and 0 bases, with 7 bases remaining between them. CDR3 protein: CASSQLSVNTEAFF. CDR3 sequence (DNA): TGCGCCAGCAGCCAACTCAGCGTGAACACTGAAGCTTTCTTT.

The CDR3 bases are TGTGCCACCTCCCATGGCTCCCGGCGGGGCTACACCTTC. Amino acids: CATSHGSRRGYTF. The V gene is TRBV27, the J gene TRBJ1-2; D remains unclear. CDR1 MNHEY and CDR2 SMNVEV come from the germline V gene (reference sequence). This CDR3 is built from 13 residues. Trimming pared 10 bases from V and 8 bases from J, leaving 20 bases between.

This clone was seen just once. The chain has TRBV30 and TRBJ2-7; D unclear. The CDR3 sequence is 14 residues long. Germline V gene lookup returns CDR1 GTSNPN and CDR2 SVGIG (reference sequence). Trimming shortened V by 0 bases and J by 0 bases, and 9 bases separated the two germline ends. For the CDR3, the DNA is TGTGCCTGGAGTGTACACCCAAGCTCCTACGAGCAGTACTTC. It is translated as CAWSVHPSSYEQYF.

V and J are TRBV4-2 and TRBJ1-1, with TRBD1 as a possible D gene (6 bases). The germline gives CDR1 LGHNA, CDR2 YNFKEQ. The CDR3 consists of 16 residues. V lost 0 bases to trimming and J lost 5 bases, with 16 bases between them. CDR3 nucleotide sequence: TGTGCCAGCAGCCAAGAGAAGGGGGAGTTAGGAACTGAAGCTTTCTTT. Protein sequence: CASSQEKGELGTEAFF.

This chain uses TRBV27 with TRBJ2-5, with D perhaps TRBD1 or TRBD2 (5 bases each). Trimming removed 6 bases at V and 0 bases at J, with 23 bases between. The CDR3 is made up of 18 amino acids. CDR1 is MNHEY, CDR2 SMNVEV, per germline (reference sequence). CDR3 bases: TGTGCCAGCAGCCCGCTGGGACCCACCCCGGACCACCAAGAGACCCAGTACTTC. It translates to CASSPLGPTPDHQETQYF.

V and J are TRBV11-2 and TRBJ2-7, with no clear D. The germline V and J ends were trimmed by 3 bases and 2 bases, with 11 bases remaining between them. The CDR3 totals 14 residues. Germline V gene data show CDR1 as SGHAT and CDR2 as FQNNGV. The CDR3 sequence: CASSFEANTYEQYF. The DNA of the CDR3 is TGTGCCAGCAGCTTCGAGGCTAACACCTACGAGCAGTACTTC.

J is TRBJ2-7 and V is TRBV2; D remains ambiguous. Deletions cut 3 bases from V and 12 bases from J, with 15 bases between. CDR3 size: 12 residues. The germline CDR1 and CDR2 sequences are SNHLY and FYNNEI. This chain's CDR3 is CASSDSGPAPYF. The CDR3 nucleotides read TGTGCCAGCAGTGATTCAGGCCCGGCGCCGTACTTC.

The genes are TRBV4-3 and TRBJ2-6; D is undetermined. The V gene's germline CDR1 is LGHNA and CDR2 YSLEER. The V end lost 5 bases, the J end lost 5 bases, and 22 bases lay between the germline ends. The CDR3 totals 18 residues. CDR3 DNA: TGCGCCAGCAGCGCTACGGAAACGTCACAAAGTCGGGCCAACGTCCTGACTTTC. Amino acid sequence: CASSATETSQSRANVLTF.

The V call is TRBV9, the J call TRBJ2-2; 7 positions agree with TRBD2. The CDR3 sequence is 15 residues long. Germline CDR1 reads SGDLS; CDR2 reads YYNGEE. V was pared by 0 bases and J by 5 bases, with 4 bases of the junction left unmatched. CDR3 residues: CASSVVWGGTGELFF. The CDR3 coding sequence is TGTGCCAGCAGCGTAGTATGGGGGGGAACCGGGGAGCTGTTTTTT.

The chain uses TRBV13 and TRBJ2-1, with D tentatively TRBD1 or TRBD2 (6 bases each). Per the germline V gene, CDR1 is PRHDT and CDR2 is FYEKMQ (reference sequence). V was cut by 3 bases and J by 0 bases, with 9 bases left in between. This CDR3 has 15 residues. The CDR3 sequence: CASSLGGDSYNEQFF. CDR3 DNA: TGTGCCAGCAGCTTGGGGGGCGACTCCTACAATGAGCAGTTCTTC.

The CDR3 nucleotides read TGTGCCAGCAGTACGGACGGCGAGGGGGCCTACGAGCAGTACTTC. It encodes CASSTDGEGAYEQYF. This chain connects TRBV7-9 to TRBJ2-7; perhaps TRBD1 as D (6 bases). Between the trimmed V and J ends, which lost 6 bases and 2 bases, there was a span of 17 bases. The CDR3 contains 15 residues. CDR1 SEHNR and CDR2 FQNEAQ come from the germline V gene (reference sequence).

This clone was seen a few times. This chain joins TRBV5-5 and TRBJ2-7, with D hard to call. The germline V and J ends were trimmed by 4 bases and 3 bases, with 11 bases remaining between them. From germline, CDR1 is SGHKS and CDR2 YYEKEE (reference sequence). The CDR3 runs 13 residues. The CDR3 is CASSLRFNYEQYF. CDR3 nucleotide sequence: TGTGCCAGCAGCCTCCGGTTTAACTACGAGCAGTACTTC. The full variable domain, rest sourced from reference TRBV5-5 and TRBJ2-7, is DAGVTQSPTHLIKTRGQQVTLRCSPISGHKSVSWYQQVLGQGPQFIFQYYEKEERGRGNFPDRFSARQFPNYSSELNVNALLLGDSALYLCASSLRFNYEQYFGPGTRLTVT.

The table lists this clone with a few counts. The rearrangement uses TRBV14 and TRBJ2-7; maybe TRBD2 (6 bases). Germline V CDR1 and CDR2: SGHDN, FVKESK. With 3 bases removed from V and 7 bases from J, the gap between germline ends came to 7 bases. This CDR3 comprises 11 residues. The CDR3 sequence: CASSQGGEQYF. The CDR3, as DNA: TGTGCCAGCAGCCAGGGGGGTGAGCAGTACTTC. The whole variable domain, filled in from reference TRBV14 and TRBJ2-7, reads EAGVTQFPSHSVIEKGQTVTLRCDPISGHDNLYWYRRVMGKEIKFLLHFVKESKQDESGMPNNRFLAERTGGTYSTLKVQPAELEDSGVYFCASSQGGEQYFGPGTRLTVT.

V usage is TRBV4-1 and J usage is TRBJ1-3; a weak D match, TRBD1 (6 bases). The CDR3 covers 16 residues. V gave up 3 bases and J gave up 2 bases, with 14 bases separating them. Germline CDR1 and CDR2: MGHRA and YSYEKL. CDR3 nucleotide sequence: TGCGCCAGCAGCCAGGTACAGGGTAGCCCTGGAAACACCATATATTTT. This translates into CASSQVQGSPGNTIYF.

This rearrangement joins TRBV27 to TRBJ1-1, with D unclear. The CDR3 length is 11 residues. Per germline, CDR1 MNHEY and CDR2 SMNVEV (reference sequence). Trimming cost V 6 bases and J 5 bases, with 7 bases left between them. The CDR3 region has the DNA TGTGCCAGCAGGGAGGGTACTGAAGCTTTCTTT. Residues: CASREGTEAFF.